The rows below give T cell receptor beta chains drawn from one sample of a study of immune evolution from preneoplasia to lung adenocarcinoma. Libraries were prepared by immunoSEQ multiplex PCR; TCRdb keeps only in-frame clonotypes and omits some of them. The sample consists of tens of thousands of clones, around 85% of them appearing once. The sequenced material came from FFPE invasive lung adenocarcinoma tissue. These receptor sequences come from a person aged 55-75 years with lung adenocarcinoma. The CDR3 runs from the conserved cysteine through the conserved F or W. The D gene is left open where the match is weak. A clone size is listed for some rows: how often the clone was seen (once, few, many), or a class if it is expanded.

TRBV18	TRBJ1-1	NA	NA	CASSPGGGPETEAFF	TGTGCCAGCTCACCAGGGGGGGGCCCAGAAACTGAAGCTTTCTTT
TRBV18	TRBJ2-6	TRBD1	NA	CASSSTGTDNVLTF	TGTGCCAGCTCATCAACCGGGACAGACAACGTCCTGACTTTC
TRBV9	TRBJ2-1	TRBD1	NA	CASSSPGQGSASAQSEQFF	TGTGCCAGCAGCTCGCCGGGACAGGGAAGCGCGTCGGCCCAAAGTGAGCAGTTCTTC
TRBV9	TRBJ2-2	NA	NA	CASSQTRTNTGELFF	TGTGCCAGCAGCCAAACTAGGACGAACACCGGGGAGCTGTTTTTT
TRBV7-2	TRBJ2-1	TRBD1	NA	CASSSQGARYNEQFF	TGTGCCAGCAGCTCCCAGGGGGCGCGTTACAATGAGCAGTTCTTC
TRBV18	TRBJ2-1	NA	NA	CASSPFGVREGEQFF	TGTGCCAGCTCACCGTTCGGGGTTAGAGAGGGTGAGCAGTTCTTC
TRBV7-3	TRBJ2-3	NA	NA	CASSLGKVDTQYF	TGTGCCAGCAGCTTAGGAAAGGTGGATACGCAGTATTTT
TRBV25-1	TRBJ2-5	TRBD2	NA	CASSEPETSGKETQYF	TGTGCCAGCAGTGAGCCCGAAACTAGCGGAAAAGAGACCCAGTACTTC
TRBV21-1	TRBJ2-2	NA	NA	CASSSGTGGLPGELFF	TGTGCCAGCAGCAGTGGGACAGGGGGCCTACCCGGGGAGCTGTTTTTT
TRBV7-2	TRBJ2-2	TRBD2	once	CASSFNLAGTGELFF	TGTGCCAGCAGCTTTAACCTAGCGGGGACCGGGGAGCTGTTTTTT
TRBV18	TRBJ1-1	NA	NA	CASSPPSRGSNTEAFF	TGTGCCAGCTCACCCCCCTCCAGGGGCTCGAACACTGAAGCTTTCTTT
TRBV30	TRBJ2-7	NA	NA	CAWSVGRGAEQYF	TGTGCCTGGAGCGTTGGCAGGGGGGCCGAGCAGTACTTC
TRBV6-5	TRBJ2-7	TRBD1	NA	CASSYWTGLYEQYF	TGTGCCAGCAGTTACTGGACAGGGCTGTACGAGCAGTACTTC
TRBV30	TRBJ2-2	NA	NA	CAWSRGSGELFF	TGTGCCTGGAGTCGAGGATCCGGGGAGCTGTTTTTT
TRBV19	TRBJ1-1	TRBD1	NA	CASSVPTGGYTEAFF	TGTGCCAGTAGTGTGCCGACAGGGGGCTACACTGAAGCTTTCTTT
TRBV27	TRBJ1-4	NA	NA	CASSSAKGDEKLFF	TGTGCCAGCAGTTCCGCAAAGGGCGATGAAAAACTGTTTTTT
TRBV19	TRBJ2-2	NA	NA	CASRPIQGDVGELFF	TGTGCCAGTAGGCCAATACAGGGAGATGTCGGGGAGCTGTTTTTT
TRBV7-9	TRBJ1-1	TRBD1	NA	CASSPGQGFEAFF	TGTGCCAGCAGCCCCGGACAGGGGTTTGAAGCTTTCTTT
TRBV11-2	TRBJ2-7	TRBD1	NA	CASSRGPLAYEQYF	TGTGCCAGCAGTAGGGGGCCGCTGGCGTACGAGCAGTACTTC
TRBV5-1	TRBJ1-5	NA	few	CASSPWGESDQPQHF	TGCGCCAGCAGCCCATGGGGTGAGAGCGATCAGCCCCAGCATTTT
TRBV10-2	TRBJ2-1	TRBD2	NA	CASGTSGRDEQFF	TGCGCCAGCGGGACTAGCGGGAGGGATGAGCAGTTCTTC
TRBV7-9	TRBJ2-5	TRBD1	once	CASSPRGTGIFATQYF	TGTGCCAGCAGCCCTAGGGGGACAGGGATTTTTGCGACCCAGTACTTC
TRBV7-6	TRBJ1-5	NA	NA	CASSPGAAGGGQPQHF	TGTGCCAGCAGCCCCGGGGCGGCTGGGGGAGGTCAGCCCCAGCATTTT
TRBV30	TRBJ2-3	NA	NA	CAWTQGGDTQYF	TGTGCCTGGACCCAGGGGGGGGATACGCAGTATTTT
TRBV9	TRBJ1-1	TRBD1	NA	CASSGLPGTGGVGTEAFF	TGTGCCAGCAGCGGCCTACCCGGGACAGGGGGCGTCGGCACTGAAGCTTTCTTT
TRBV7-2	TRBJ1-5	NA	NA	CASSLGGRSSNQPQHF	TGTGCCAGCAGCTTAGGGGGCAGGAGTAGCAATCAGCCCCAGCATTTT
TRBV4-2	TRBJ2-1	NA	NA	CASSQRTSGTQQFF	TGTGCCAGCAGCCAGAGGACTTCCGGGACCCAGCAGTTCTTC
TRBV23-1	TRBJ2-7	NA	NA	CASSQDPSGSPYEQYF	TGCGCCAGCAGTCAGGACCCCTCGGGGTCCCCCTACGAGCAGTACTTC
TRBV11-2	TRBJ1-1	NA	NA	CASSLLQRNTEAFF	TGTGCCAGCAGCTTACTTCAGAGAAACACTGAAGCTTTCTTT
TRBV10-3	TRBJ2-1	NA	NA	CAIRSSSSNEQFF	TGTGCCATCAGAAGCTCTAGTAGCAATGAGCAGTTCTTC